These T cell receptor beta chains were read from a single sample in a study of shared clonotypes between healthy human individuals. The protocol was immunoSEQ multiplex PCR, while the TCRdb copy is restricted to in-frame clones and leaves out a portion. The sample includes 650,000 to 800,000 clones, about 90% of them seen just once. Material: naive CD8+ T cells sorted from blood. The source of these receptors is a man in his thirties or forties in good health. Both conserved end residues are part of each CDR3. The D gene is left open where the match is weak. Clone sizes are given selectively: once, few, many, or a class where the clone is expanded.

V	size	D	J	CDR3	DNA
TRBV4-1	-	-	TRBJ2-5	CASSNSPGNQETQYF	TGCGCCAGCAGCAACTCCCCTGGCAACCAAGAGACCCAGTACTTC
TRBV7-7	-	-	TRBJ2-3	CASSLGGHSTDTQYF	TGTGCCAGCAGCTTGGGGGGCCATAGCACAGATACGCAGTATTTT
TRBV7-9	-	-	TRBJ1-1	CASSLAAGVEAFF	TGTGCCAGCAGCTTAGCAGCAGGGGTGGAAGCTTTCTTT
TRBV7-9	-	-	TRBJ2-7	CASSSSAYEQYF	TGTGCCAGCAGCAGTAGCGCGTACGAGCAGTACTTC
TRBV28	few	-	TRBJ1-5	CASSFPGGQPQHF	TGTGCCAGCAGTTTCCCCGGGGGGCAGCCCCAGCATTTT
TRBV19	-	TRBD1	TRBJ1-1	CASSMIQGANTEAFF	TGTGCCAGTAGTATGATTCAGGGGGCAAACACTGAAGCTTTCTTT
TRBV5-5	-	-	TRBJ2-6	CASSLGRSGANVLTF	TGTGCCAGCAGCCTGGGTCGCTCTGGGGCCAACGTCCTGACTTTC
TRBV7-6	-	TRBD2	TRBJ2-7	CASSPTPITSGSYEQYF	TGTGCCAGCAGCCCAACTCCAATCACTAGCGGGAGCTACGAGCAGTACTTC
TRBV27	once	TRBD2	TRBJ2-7	CASSPRLAAPYEQYF	TGTGCCAGCAGTCCAAGACTAGCCGCGCCCTACGAGCAGTACTTC
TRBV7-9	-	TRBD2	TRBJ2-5	CASTDSGLASQETQYF	TGTGCCAGCACAGATTCGGGACTAGCGTCTCAAGAGACCCAGTACTTC
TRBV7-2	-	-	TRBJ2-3	CASSYIAADTQYF	TGTGCCAGCAGCTACATAGCGGCAGATACGCAGTATTTT
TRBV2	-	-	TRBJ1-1	CASAGAEAFF	TGTGCCAGCGCTGGAGCTGAAGCTTTCTTT
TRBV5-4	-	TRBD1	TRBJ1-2	CASSRSGTGIYGYTF	TGTGCCAGCAGCCGCTCCGGGACAGGGATCTATGGCTACACCTTC
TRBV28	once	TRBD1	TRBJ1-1	CASSLAGGTEAFF	TGTGCCAGCAGTTTGGCAGGGGGCACTGAAGCTTTCTTT
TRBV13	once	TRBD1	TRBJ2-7	CASSWTGTEQYF	TGTGCCAGCAGCTGGACAGGGACTGAGCAGTACTTC
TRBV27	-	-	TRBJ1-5	CASSFQGKGQPQHF	TGTGCCAGCAGTTTCCAGGGGAAGGGGCAGCCCCAGCATTTT
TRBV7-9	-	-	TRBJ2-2	CASSFDIWGSGAGELFF	TGTGCCAGCAGCTTCGATATTTGGGGGAGTGGCGCCGGGGAGCTGTTTTTT
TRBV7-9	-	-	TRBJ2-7	CASGDTNYEQYF	TGTGCCAGCGGGGACACAAACTACGAGCAGTACTTC
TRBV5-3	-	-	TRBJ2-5	CARNPVEEKGETQYF	TGTGCCAGAAACCCCGTGGAGGAAAAAGGAGAGACCCAGTACTTC
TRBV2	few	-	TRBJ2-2	CASYSWGGELFF	TGTGCCAGCTACAGTTGGGGCGGGGAGCTGTTTTTT
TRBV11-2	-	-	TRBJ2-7	CASSFTGTGVYEQYF	TGTGCCAGCAGCTTTACCGGGACGGGTGTATACGAGCAGTACTTC
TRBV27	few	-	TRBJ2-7	CASSLTFSYEQYF	TGTGCCAGCAGCCTGACATTCTCCTACGAGCAGTACTTC
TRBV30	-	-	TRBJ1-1	CACPWGKKAFF	TGTGCCTGCCCGTGGGGAAAAAAAGCTTTCTTT
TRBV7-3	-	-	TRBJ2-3	CASSLDVQGTSTDTQYF	TGTGCCAGCAGCTTAGATGTTCAAGGGACCAGCACAGATACGCAGTATTTT
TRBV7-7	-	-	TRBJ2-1	CASSPELGNEQFF	TGTGCTAGCAGCCCAGAGCTCGGCAATGAGCAGTTCTTC
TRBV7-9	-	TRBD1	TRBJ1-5	CASSWDREAVQPQHF	TGTGCCAGCAGCTGGGACAGGGAGGCTGTGCAGCCCCAGCATTTT
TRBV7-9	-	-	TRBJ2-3	CASSFGPGDPDTQYF	TGTGCCAGCAGCTTTGGACCGGGGGACCCAGATACGCAGTATTTT
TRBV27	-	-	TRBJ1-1	CASSLSGRSEAFF	TGTGCCAGCAGTTTATCGGGACGGTCTGAAGCTTTCTTT